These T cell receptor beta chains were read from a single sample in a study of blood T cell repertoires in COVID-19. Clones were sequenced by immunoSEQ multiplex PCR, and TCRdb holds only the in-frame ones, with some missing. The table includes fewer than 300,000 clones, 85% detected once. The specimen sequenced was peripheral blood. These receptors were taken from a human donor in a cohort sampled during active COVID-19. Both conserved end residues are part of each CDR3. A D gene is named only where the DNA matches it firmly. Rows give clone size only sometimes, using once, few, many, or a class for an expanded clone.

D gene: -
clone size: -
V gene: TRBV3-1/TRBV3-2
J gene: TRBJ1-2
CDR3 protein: CASSLGLRDYGYTF
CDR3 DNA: TGTGCCAGCAGCCTGGGACTGCGGGACTATGGCTACACCTTC

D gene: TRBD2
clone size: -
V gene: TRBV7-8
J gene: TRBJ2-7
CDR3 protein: CASSLLGLAAPTYEQYF
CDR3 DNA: TGTGCCAGCAGCCTCTTAGGACTAGCGGCCCCCACCTACGAGCAGTACTTC

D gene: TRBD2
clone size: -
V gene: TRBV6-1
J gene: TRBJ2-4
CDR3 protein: CASSGTSGEAKNIQYF
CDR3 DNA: TGTGCCAGCAGTGGAACTAGCGGAGAAGCCAAAAACATTCAGTACTTC

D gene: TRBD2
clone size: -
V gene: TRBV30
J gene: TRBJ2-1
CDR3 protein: CAWRVILAGEPDEQFF
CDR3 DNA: TGTGCCTGGAGGGTAATTCTAGCGGGAGAACCCGATGAGCAGTTCTTC

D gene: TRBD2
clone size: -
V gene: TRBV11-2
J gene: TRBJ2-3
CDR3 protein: CASSLGTSGRLTDTQYF
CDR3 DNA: TGTGCCAGCAGCTTAGGGACTAGCGGGAGATTAACAGATACGCAGTATTTT

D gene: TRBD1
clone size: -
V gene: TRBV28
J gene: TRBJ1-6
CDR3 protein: CASRRQGGRPLHF
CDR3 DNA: TGTGCCAGCAGACGACAGGGAGGTAGACCCCTCCACTTT

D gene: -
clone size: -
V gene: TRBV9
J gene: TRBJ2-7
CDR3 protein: CASSVGDSSYEQYF
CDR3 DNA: TGTGCCAGCAGCGTAGGGGACTCCTCCTACGAGCAGTACTTC

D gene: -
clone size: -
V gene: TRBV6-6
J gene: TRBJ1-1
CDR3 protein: CASSYGSQPDTEAFF
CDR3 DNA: TGTGCCAGCAGTTATGGTAGCCAGCCCGACACTGAAGCTTTCTTT

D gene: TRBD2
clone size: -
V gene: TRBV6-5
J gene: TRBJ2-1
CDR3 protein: CASSLAGVNKDEQFF
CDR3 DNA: TGTGCCAGCAGCTTAGCGGGAGTGAATAAGGATGAGCAGTTCTTC

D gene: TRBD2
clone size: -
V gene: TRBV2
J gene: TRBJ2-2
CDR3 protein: CASSRMGGRAGGELFF
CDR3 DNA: TGTGCCAGCAGTCGAATGGGCGGGAGGGCAGGCGGGGAGCTGTTTTTT

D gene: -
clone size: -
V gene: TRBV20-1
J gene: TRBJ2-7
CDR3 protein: CSAGRADEQYF
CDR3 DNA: TGCAGTGCTGGGCGGGCGGACGAGCAGTACTTC

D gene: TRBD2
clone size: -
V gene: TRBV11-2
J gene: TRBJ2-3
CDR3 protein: CASRPLGGTSTDTQYF
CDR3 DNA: TGTGCCAGCAGGCCATTGGGGGGGACTAGCACAGATACGCAGTATTTT

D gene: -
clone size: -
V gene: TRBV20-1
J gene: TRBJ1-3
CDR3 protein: CSASVGGSGNTIYF
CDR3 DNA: TGCAGTGCTAGTGTGGGGGGCTCTGGAAACACCATATATTTT

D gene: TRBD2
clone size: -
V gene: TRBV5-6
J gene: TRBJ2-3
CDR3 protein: CASSLGSGSTDTQYF
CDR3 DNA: TGTGCCAGCAGCTTGGGTAGCGGGAGTACAGATACGCAGTATTTT

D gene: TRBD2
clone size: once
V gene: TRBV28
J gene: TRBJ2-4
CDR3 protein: CASSPGTSGNIQYF
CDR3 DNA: TGTGCCAGCAGTCCCGGGACTAGCGGAAACATTCAGTACTTC

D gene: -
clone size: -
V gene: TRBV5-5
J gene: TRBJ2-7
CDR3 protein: CASRATETKNEQYF
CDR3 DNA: TGTGCCAGCAGGGCGACAGAAACTAAAAACGAGCAGTACTTC

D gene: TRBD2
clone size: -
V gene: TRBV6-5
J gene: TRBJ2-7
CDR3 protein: CASSVTSVGYEQYF
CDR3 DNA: TGTGCCAGCAGCGTCACTAGCGTTGGGTACGAGCAGTACTTC

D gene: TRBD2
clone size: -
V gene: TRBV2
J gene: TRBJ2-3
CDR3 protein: CASKRSAGNTDTQYF
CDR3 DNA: TGTGCCAGCAAACGTTCAGCGGGAAACACAGATACGCAGTATTTT

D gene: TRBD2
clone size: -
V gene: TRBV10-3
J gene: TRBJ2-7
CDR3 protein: CAISDLGGRNYEQYF
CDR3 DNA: TGTGCCATCAGTGATCTGGGCGGGAGAAACTACGAGCAGTACTTC

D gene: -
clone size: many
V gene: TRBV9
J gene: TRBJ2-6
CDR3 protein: CASSADAGLTGANVLTF
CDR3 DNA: TGTGCCAGCAGCGCGGATGCGGGGCTCACTGGGGCCAACGTCCTGACTTTC

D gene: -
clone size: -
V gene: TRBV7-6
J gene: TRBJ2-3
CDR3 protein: CASSLSGSSTDTQYF
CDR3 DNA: TGTGCCAGCAGCCTAAGCGGCTCTAGCACAGATACGCAGTATTTT

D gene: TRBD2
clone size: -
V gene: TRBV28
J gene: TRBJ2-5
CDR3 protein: CASSSGTRVVTQYF
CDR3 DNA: TGTGCCAGCAGCTCCGGGACTAGGGTCGTGACCCAGTACTTC

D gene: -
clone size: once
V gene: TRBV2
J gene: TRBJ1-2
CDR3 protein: CASRYESVANYGYTF
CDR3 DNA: TGTGCCAGCCGGTACGAGTCGGTAGCTAACTATGGCTACACCTTC

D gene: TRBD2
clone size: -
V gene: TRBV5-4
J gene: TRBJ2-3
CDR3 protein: CASSLETSGGFTDTQYF
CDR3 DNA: TGTGCCAGCAGCTTAGAGACTAGCGGGGGATTCACAGATACGCAGTATTTT

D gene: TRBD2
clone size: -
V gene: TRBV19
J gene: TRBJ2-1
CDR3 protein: CASTIGVGGRYNEQFF
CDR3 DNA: TGTGCCAGTACCATCGGGGTGGGAGGGCGATACAATGAGCAGTTCTTC

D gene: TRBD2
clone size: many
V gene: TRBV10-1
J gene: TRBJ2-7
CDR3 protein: CARGGEQYF
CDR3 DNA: TGCGCCAGGGGGGGGGAGCAGTACTTC

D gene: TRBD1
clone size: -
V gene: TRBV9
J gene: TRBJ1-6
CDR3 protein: CASSAGQGESSPLHF
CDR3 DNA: TGTGCCAGCAGCGCGGGACAGGGGGAGAGTTCACCCCTCCACTTT

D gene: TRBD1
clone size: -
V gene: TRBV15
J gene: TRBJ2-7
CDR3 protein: CATSRDPVDRAHEQYF
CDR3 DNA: TGTGCCACCAGCAGGGACCCTGTGGACAGGGCACACGAGCAGTACTTC

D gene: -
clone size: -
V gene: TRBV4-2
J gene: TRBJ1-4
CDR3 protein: CASSPIRQVEKLFF
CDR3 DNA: TGTGCCAGCAGCCCGATTCGTCAGGTTGAAAAACTGTTTTTT

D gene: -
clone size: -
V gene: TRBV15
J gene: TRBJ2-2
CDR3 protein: CATSKDLGLATGELFF
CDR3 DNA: TGTGCCACCAGCAAAGATTTGGGACTGGCGACCGGGGAGCTGTTTTTT

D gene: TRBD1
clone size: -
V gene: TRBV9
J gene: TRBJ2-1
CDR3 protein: CASSVGQGGKYNEQFF
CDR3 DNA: TGTGCCAGCAGCGTAGGACAGGGGGGAAAATACAATGAGCAGTTCTTC

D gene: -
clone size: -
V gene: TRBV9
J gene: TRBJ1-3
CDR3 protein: CASSVADNRNTIYF
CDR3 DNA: TGTGCCAGCAGCGTAGCGGACAACCGAAACACCATATATTTT

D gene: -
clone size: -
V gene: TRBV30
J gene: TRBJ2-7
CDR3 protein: CAWSVQGHNEQYF
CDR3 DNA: TGTGCCTGGAGTGTACAGGGTCACAACGAGCAGTACTTC

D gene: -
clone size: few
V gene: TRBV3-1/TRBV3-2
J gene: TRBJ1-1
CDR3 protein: CASSQGGNTEAFF
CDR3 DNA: TGTGCCAGCAGCCAGGGAGGCAACACTGAAGCTTTCTTT

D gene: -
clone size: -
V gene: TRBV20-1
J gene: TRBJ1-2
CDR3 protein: CSAPRQYGYTF
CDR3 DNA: TGCAGTGCTCCTAGACAGTATGGCTACACCTTC

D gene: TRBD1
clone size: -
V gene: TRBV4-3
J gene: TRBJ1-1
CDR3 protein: CASSHDRAAEAFF
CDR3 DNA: TGCGCCAGCAGCCACGACAGGGCGGCTGAAGCTTTCTTT

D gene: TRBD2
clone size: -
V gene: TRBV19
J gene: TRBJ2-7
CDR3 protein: CASSLSGSSYEQYF
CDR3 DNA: TGTGCCAGTAGCCTTAGCGGGAGCTCCTACGAGCAGTACTTC

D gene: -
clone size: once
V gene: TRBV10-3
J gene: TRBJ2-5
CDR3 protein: CAISEQGETQYF
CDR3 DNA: TGTGCCATCAGTGAACAGGGCGAGACCCAGTACTTC

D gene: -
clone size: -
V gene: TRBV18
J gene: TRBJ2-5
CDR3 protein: CASSPGGLESVTQYF
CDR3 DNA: TGTGCCAGCTCACCAGGGGGGTTAGAATCCGTGACCCAGTACTTC

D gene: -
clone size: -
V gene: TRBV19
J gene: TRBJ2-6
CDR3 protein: CASSPQGPGANVLTF
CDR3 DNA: TGTGCCAGTAGTCCCCAGGGTCCTGGGGCCAACGTCCTGACTTTC

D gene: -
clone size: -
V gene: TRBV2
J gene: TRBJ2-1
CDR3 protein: CASSAGDLNEQFF
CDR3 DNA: TGTGCCAGCAGTGCGGGGGACCTCAATGAGCAGTTCTTC

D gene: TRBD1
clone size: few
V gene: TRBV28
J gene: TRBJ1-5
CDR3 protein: CASKYSTGQGASQPQHF
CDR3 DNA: TGTGCCAGCAAATATTCTACGGGACAGGGGGCAAGTCAGCCCCAGCATTTT

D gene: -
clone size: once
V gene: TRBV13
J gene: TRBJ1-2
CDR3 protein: CASSLTGYGYTF
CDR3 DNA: TGTGCCAGCAGCTTAACGGGTTACGGCTACACCTTC

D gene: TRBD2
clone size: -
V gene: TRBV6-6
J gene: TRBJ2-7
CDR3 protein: CASSPPGRLAEPYEQYF
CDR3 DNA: TGTGCCAGCAGTCCGCCTGGGAGACTAGCGGAGCCCTACGAGCAGTACTTC

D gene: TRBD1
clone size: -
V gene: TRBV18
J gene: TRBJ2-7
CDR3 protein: CASSQGGTGNYEQYF
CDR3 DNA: TGTGCCAGCTCACAAGGTGGGACAGGGAACTACGAGCAGTACTTC

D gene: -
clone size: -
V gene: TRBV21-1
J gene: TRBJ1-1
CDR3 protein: CARPMTRAFF
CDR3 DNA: TGTGCCAGGCCGATGACACGTGCTTTCTTT

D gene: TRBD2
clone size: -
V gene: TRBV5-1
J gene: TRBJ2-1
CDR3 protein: CASSLIPSGSVYEQFF
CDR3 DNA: TGCGCCAGCAGCTTAATCCCTAGCGGGAGCGTCTATGAGCAGTTCTTC

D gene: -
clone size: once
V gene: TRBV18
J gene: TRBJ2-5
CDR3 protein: CASSPGTQEETQYF
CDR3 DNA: TGTGCCAGCTCACCCGGGACTCAGGAAGAGACCCAGTACTTC

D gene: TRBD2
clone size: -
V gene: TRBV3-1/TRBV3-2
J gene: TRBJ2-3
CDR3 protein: CASSTTSGYTDTQYF
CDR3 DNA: TGTGCCAGCAGCACGACTAGCGGATACACAGATACGCAGTATTTT